Sequencing of this TCR beta chain was carried out in a study of T cell responses to AZD1222 COVID-19 vaccine. Libraries were prepared by immunoSEQ multiplex PCR; TCRdb keeps only in-frame clonotypes and omits some of them. The top ten clones hold 6.9% of a sample with some 150,000 clones, approximately 91% of them seen once. Study results and limitations: Clonal diversity may have been underestimated in mostly white British donors.

Notes on this clone: Antigen: not known.

V shed 3 bases and J shed 4 bases, with 2 bases lying between them. From germline, CDR1 is LGHNT and CDR2 FRNRAP. This CDR3 has 11 residues. Here the sequenced sample was peripheral blood, taken after recovery from COVID-19. The V call is TRBV12-5, the J call TRBJ2-3, with D uncertain. This TCR was sampled from an adult who had recovered from COVID-19. CDR3 sequence: CASGLADTQYF. The CDR3 coding sequence is TGTGCTAGTGGTTTAGCAGATACGCAGTATTTT.